One and the same sample provided the 18 T cell receptor beta chains below, sequenced in a study of response to subunit inactivated influenza vaccine. TCRdb recomputed calls from the RT-PCR reads with MiXCR, one row per CDR3 protein. The sample contains around 520,000 distinct CDR3 sequences, about 10% of which appear only once. The material sequenced was PBMCs from blood, taken on the day of vaccination. The receptors shown here come from a man aged 45-60 years who received an inactivated influenza vaccine.

This clonotype was observed a few times. The gene calls are TRBV7-9 and TRBJ2-5; D remains unclear. The V end lost 3 bases, the J end lost 5 bases, and 10 bases lay between the germline ends. The CDR3 has 13 residues. Germline V gene lookup returns CDR1 SEHNR and CDR2 FQNEAQ (reference sequence). In nucleotides, the CDR3 is TGTGCCAGCAGCTTTACAGCTCGGGAGACCCAGTACTTC. Translation: CASSFTARETQYF.

This clonotype was observed a few times. The V call is TRBV3-1, the J call TRBJ2-2; 8 bases match TRBD1. Looked up from germline, CDR1 is LGHDT and CDR2 is YNNKEL (reference sequence). Unmatched junction bases numbered 3, after V lost 8 bases and J lost 1 base. The CDR3 spans 14 residues. CDR3 loop: CASFGQGNTGELFF. As DNA, the CDR3 is TGTGCCAGCTTCGGACAGGGGAACACCGGGGAGCTGTTTTTT.

This clonotype has only a few counts. V usage is TRBV12-3 or TRBV12-4 and J usage is TRBJ1-6, with 10 bases aligning to TRBD1. CDR3 size: 14 residues. V lost 3 bases and J lost 10; bases outside the gene matches: 3. This CDR3 is CASSFEDRGSPLHF. The CDR3 DNA is TGTGCCAGCAGTTTTGAGGACAGGGGGTCACCCCTCCACTTT.

This clonotype was seen a handful of times. J is TRBJ2-1 and V is TRBV15; the match to TRBD2 covers 7 bases. With V trimmed by 5 bases and J by 4 bases, 14 bases remained unmatched. From germline, CDR1 is LNHNV and CDR2 YYDKDF (reference sequence). The CDR3 consists of 17 residues. In DNA, the CDR3 is TGTGCCACCAGCCCTTCGGGGCGGGAGTACATTTACAATGAGCAGTTCTTC. Its translation is CATSPSGREYIYNEQFF. The full variable domain, completed using reference TRBV15 and TRBJ2-1, is DAMVIQNPRYQVTQFGKPVTLSCSQTLNHNVMYWYQQKSSQAPKLLFHYYDKDFNNEADTPDNFQSRRPNTSFCFLDIRSPGLGDTAMYLCATSPSGREYIYNEQFFGPGTRLTVL.

This clonotype has only a few counts. The V call is TRBV7-2, the J call TRBJ2-5; D gene ambiguous. The CDR3 has 13 residues. The V end was cut by 3 bases, the J end by 4 bases, with 9 bases between. Per the germline V gene, CDR1 is SGHTA and CDR2 is FQGNSA. Here the CDR3 DNA reads TGTGCCAGCAGCTTTGACCGCGTAGAGACCCAGTACTTC. Amino acids: CASSFDRVETQYF.

There are many counts of this clonotype. V gene TRBV6-1 combines with J gene TRBJ1-2; the D gene is possibly TRBD1 (5 bases). The V and J ends lost 6 bases and 4 bases respectively, with 12 bases between them. Looked up from germline, CDR1 is MNHNS and CDR2 is SASEGT. The CDR3 loop spans 13 amino acids. CDR3 sequence: CASSGARAYGYTF. The CDR3 bases are TGTGCCAGCAGCGGAGCCAGGGCCTATGGCTACACCTTC.

The chain uses TRBV20-1 and TRBJ2-7; 7 positions match TRBD1. V gave up 0 bases and J gave up 7 bases; unmatched junction bases: 9. Germline assignment: CDR1 DFQATT and CDR2 SNEGSKA (reference sequence). The CDR3 loop spans 14 amino acids. The CDR3 region has the DNA TGCAGTGCTAGAGATGGTCAGGGGGTGGGGGAGCAGTACTTC. The encoded protein is CSARDGQGVGEQYF.

Turning to this clonotype: Given a much more abundant clone one base away, this may be a read error. The DNA of the CDR3 is TGCGCCAGCAGCCCCCCTGCGGGAGTGATAGATACGCAGTGTTTT. Encoded protein: CASSPPAGVIDTQCF. The V and J genes are TRBV5-1 and TRBJ2-3; the match to TRBD2 covers 7 bases. Looked up from germline, CDR1 is SGHRS and CDR2 is YFSETQ. This CDR3 spans 15 amino acids.

This clonotype was seen a few times. V and J are TRBV20-1 and TRBJ2-1; possibly TRBD1 or TRBD2 for D (5 bases each). Per the germline V gene, CDR1 is DFQATT and CDR2 is SNEGSKA (reference sequence). The germline V and J ends were trimmed by 8 bases and 6 bases, with 14 bases remaining between them. The CDR3 contains 12 residues. The CDR3 nucleotides read TGCAGTTCGTGGGGGTTCCCCAATGAGCAGTTCTTC. Translation gives CSSWGFPNEQFF.

This clonotype came up a few times. The rearrangement links TRBV29-1 to TRBJ2-2; 10 positions match TRBD1. V lost 3 bases and J lost 3; bases outside the gene matches: 7. CDR3 length: 16 residues. CDR1 SQVTM and CDR2 ANQGSEA come from the germline V gene. The CDR3 nucleotides are TGCAGCGTTGAGACGGGACAGGGGTTTCACACCGGGGAGCTGTTTTTT. Its translation is CSVETGQGFHTGELFF.

A few counts support this clonotype. The rearrangement links TRBV28 to TRBJ2-7; 7 nucleotides align to TRBD1. CDR3 length: 12 amino acids. Germline V gene sequence: CDR1 MDHEN, CDR2 SYDVKM. V dropped 6 bases and J dropped 4; count of bases not matched to a gene: 3. The CDR3 loop reads CASRLTGYEQYF. The DNA of the CDR3 is TGTGCCAGCAGACTGACAGGGTACGAGCAGTACTTC.

In this sample, this clonotype turned up many times. The gene calls are TRBV5-6 and TRBJ1-2; D gene unclear. V gave up 1 base and J gave up 4 bases, with 11 bases separating them. The CDR3 is made up of 14 amino acids. Germline loops: CDR1 SGHDT, CDR2 YYEEEE. CDR3 sequence: CASSLRAPTYGYTF. DNA of the CDR3: TGTGCCAGCAGCTTGAGAGCGCCGACCTATGGCTACACCTTC.

This clonotype was seen only a few times. This chain links TRBV7-2 with TRBJ2-1; TRBD2 matches at 7 bases. Germline CDR1 SGHTA, CDR2 FQGNSA. This CDR3 has 15 amino acids. Losses at the gene ends were 5 bases for V and 4 bases for J; bases not matched to a gene: 8. The CDR3 DNA follows: TGTGCCAGCAGCCGAAGCGGGACCCTTTACAATGAGCAGTTCTTC. It translates to CASSRSGTLYNEQFF.

This clonotype was seen many times. The V call is TRBV12-3 or TRBV12-4, the J call TRBJ2-7, with a possible D match to TRBD1 (7 bases). The CDR3 spans 15 residues. V lost 6 bases and J lost 3, with 18 bases in between. DNA for the CDR3: TGTGCCAGCAGCGGCGGGACAGAGGCCCTCTACGAGCAGTACTTC. This sequence encodes CASSGGTEALYEQYF.

As to this clonotype: A junction boundary mismatches the germline segment, possibly from a read error. V usage is TRBV20-1 and J usage is TRBJ2-7; D is unclear. This CDR3 is built from 14 residues. CDR1 is DFQATT and CDR2 is SNEGSKA in the germline V gene (reference sequence). The DNA of the CDR3 is TGCAGTGCGCGCCCTAGTAGTCCCTCCCACGAGCAGTACTTC. It yields the protein CSARPSSPSHEQYF.

About this clonotype itself: One end of the junction fails to match germline, which may point to a read error. The genes are TRBV10-3 and TRBJ2-2; TRBD2 aligns across 7 bases. The V gene's germline CDR1 is ENHRY and CDR2 SYGVKD. This CDR3 contains 16 residues. The CDR3 bases are TGTGCCATCACAGCGGGGAATACCCCGAATACCGGGGAGCTGTTTTTT. Protein: CAITAGNTPNTGELFF.

V gene TRBV5-5 combines with J gene TRBJ1-3; D not resolved. V shed 2 bases and J shed 9 bases, with 9 bases lying between them. From germline, CDR1 is SGHKS and CDR2 YYEKEE (reference sequence). This CDR3 has 12 residues. Written as DNA, the CDR3 is TGTGCCAGCAGCTTAGGCCACGCCACCATATATTTT. The encoded protein is CASSLGHATIYF.

The chain couples TRBV4-2 to TRBJ2-5, with TRBD2 matching 7 bases. CDR1 and CDR2 from the germline V gene are LGHNA and YNFKEQ. This CDR3 region has 17 residues. Trimming took 0 bases from V and 1 from J; bases not matched to a gene: 8. The CDR3 coding sequence is TGTGCCAGCAGCCAAGATCTGGTGGGGGGGTCCCAAGAGACCCAGTACTTC. Translated: CASSQDLVGGSQETQYF.